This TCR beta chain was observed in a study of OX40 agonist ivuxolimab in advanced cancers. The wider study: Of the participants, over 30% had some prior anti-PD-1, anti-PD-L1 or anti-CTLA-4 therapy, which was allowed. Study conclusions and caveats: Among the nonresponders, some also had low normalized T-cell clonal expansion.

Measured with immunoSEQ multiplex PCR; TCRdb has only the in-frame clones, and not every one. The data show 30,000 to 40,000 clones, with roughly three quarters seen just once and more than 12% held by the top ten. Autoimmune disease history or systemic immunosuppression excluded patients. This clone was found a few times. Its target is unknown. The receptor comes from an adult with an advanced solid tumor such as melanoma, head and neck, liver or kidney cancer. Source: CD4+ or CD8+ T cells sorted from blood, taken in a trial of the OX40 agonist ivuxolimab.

The DNA for the CDR3 is TGTGCCACCCAACGGGACAGGGGGGAATACGAGCAGTACTTC. Translation: CATQRDRGEYEQYF. The genes are TRBV6-1 and TRBJ2-7, with 11 bases that match TRBD1. CDR3 length: 14 residues. The V gene end was trimmed by 10 bases and the J gene end by 4 bases; junction bases not matched to a gene: 9. Germline CDR1 MNHNS, CDR2 SASEGT.